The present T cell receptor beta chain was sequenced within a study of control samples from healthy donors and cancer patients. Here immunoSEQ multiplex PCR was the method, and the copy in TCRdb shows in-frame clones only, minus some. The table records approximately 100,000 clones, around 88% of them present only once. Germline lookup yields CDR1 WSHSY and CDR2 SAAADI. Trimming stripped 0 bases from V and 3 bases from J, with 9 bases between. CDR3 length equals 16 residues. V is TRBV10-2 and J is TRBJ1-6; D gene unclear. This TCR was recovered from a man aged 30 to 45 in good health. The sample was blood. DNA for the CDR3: TGCGCCAGCAGTGAGTCGACTTGGGGCTATAATTCACCCCTCCACTTT. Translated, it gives CASSESTWGYNSPLHF.